This T cell receptor (beta chain) was sequenced during a study of blood T cell repertoires in COVID-19. About the research overall: Nucleic acid was either cDNA or gDNA, and it came from T cells, B-cell-depleted T cells, or PBMCs.

Method: immunoSEQ multiplex PCR; TCRdb's copy keeps in-frame clones and lacks some. The sample gives 15,000 or so clones, 88% of which show up once; 9.5% to 15% is in the top ten. The specimen was peripheral blood. The receptor comes from a human donor in a cohort sampled during active COVID-19.

The CDR3 loop is CASSAGTEISYEQYF. The CDR3, as DNA: TGTGCCAGCAGCGCCGGGACAGAGATCTCCTACGAGCAGTACTTC. V and J are TRBV5-4 and TRBJ2-7; TRBD1 matches at 7 bases. The V segment lost 4 bases and the J segment 0 bases; nucleotides outside the gene matches: 7. The CDR3 covers 15 residues. The germline CDR1 and CDR2 sequences are SGHNT and YYREEE (reference sequence).